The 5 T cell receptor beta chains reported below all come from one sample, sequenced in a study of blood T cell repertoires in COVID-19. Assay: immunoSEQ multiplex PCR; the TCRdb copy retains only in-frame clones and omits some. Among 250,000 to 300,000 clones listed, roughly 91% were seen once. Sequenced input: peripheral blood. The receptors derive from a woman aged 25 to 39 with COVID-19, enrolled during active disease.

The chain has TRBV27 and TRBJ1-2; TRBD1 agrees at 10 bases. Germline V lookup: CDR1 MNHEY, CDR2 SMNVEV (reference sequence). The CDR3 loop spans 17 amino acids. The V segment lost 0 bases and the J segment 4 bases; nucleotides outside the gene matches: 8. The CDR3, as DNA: TGTGCCAGCAGTTTATCGGGACAGGGGAGGATCATCTATGGCTACACCTTC. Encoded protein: CASSLSGQGRIIYGYTF.

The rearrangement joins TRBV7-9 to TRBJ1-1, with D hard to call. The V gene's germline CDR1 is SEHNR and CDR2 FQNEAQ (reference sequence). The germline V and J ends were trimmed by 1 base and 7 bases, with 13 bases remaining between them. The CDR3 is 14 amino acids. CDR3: CASSLVVMPGEAFF. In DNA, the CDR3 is TGTGCCAGCAGCTTAGTGGTCATGCCGGGTGAAGCTTTCTTT.

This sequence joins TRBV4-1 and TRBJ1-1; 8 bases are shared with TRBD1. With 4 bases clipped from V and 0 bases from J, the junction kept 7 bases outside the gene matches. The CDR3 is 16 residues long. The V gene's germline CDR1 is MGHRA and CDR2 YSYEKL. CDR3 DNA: TGCGCCAGCAGCCCTACCCGGACAGGGATGAACACTGAAGCTTTCTTT. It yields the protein CASSPTRTGMNTEAFF.

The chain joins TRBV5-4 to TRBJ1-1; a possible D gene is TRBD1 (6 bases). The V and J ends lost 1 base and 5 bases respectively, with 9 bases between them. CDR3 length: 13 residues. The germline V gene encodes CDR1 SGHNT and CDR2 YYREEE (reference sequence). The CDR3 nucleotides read TGTGCCAGCAGCTTGATCAGGGGAACTGAAGCTTTCTTT. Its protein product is CASSLIRGTEAFF.

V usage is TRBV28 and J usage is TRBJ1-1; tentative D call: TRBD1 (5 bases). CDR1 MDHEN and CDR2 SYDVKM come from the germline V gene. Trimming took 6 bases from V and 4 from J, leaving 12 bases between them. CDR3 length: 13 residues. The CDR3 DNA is TGTGCCAGCAGCTGGCGGGGGTTCACTGAAGCTTTCTTT. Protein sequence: CASSWRGFTEAFF. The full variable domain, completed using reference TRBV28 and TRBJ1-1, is DVKVTQSSRYLVKRTGEKVFLECVQDMDHENMFWYRQDPGLGLRLIYFSYDVKMKEKGDIPEGYSVSREKKERFSLILESASTNQTSMYLCASSWRGFTEAFFGQGTRLTVV.